The 15 T cell receptor beta chains below come from one sample, sequenced in a study of shared clonotypes between healthy human individuals. Assay: immunoSEQ multiplex PCR; the TCRdb copy retains only in-frame clones and omits some. The table includes over a million clones, about 80% detected once. Source material: memory CD4+ T cells from PBMCs. Subset noted: CD45RA-negative fraction. These receptors were obtained from a man younger than 35 in good health. Some clones in this sample may be carry-over from other donors' samples.

This chain links TRBV28 with TRBJ1-4; no definite D call. Germline V gene sequence: CDR1 MDHEN, CDR2 SYDVKM. CDR3 length: 11 residues. V was trimmed by 6 bases and J by 17 bases, leaving 16 bases between them. The chain's CDR3 is CASRGTGITFF. DNA of the CDR3: TGTGCCAGCAGAGGAACCGGGATAACTTTTTTT.

This chain connects TRBV4-2 to TRBJ1-6; D remains unclear. Germline CDR1 LGHNA, CDR2 YNFKEQ. There are 17 residues in the CDR3. Trimming took off 3 bases at V and 8 bases at J, with 20 bases between the two ends. The CDR3 here is CASSHHLRTTKYSPLHF. The CDR3 DNA reads TGTGCCAGCAGCCACCACCTACGGACTACAAAGTATTCACCCCTCCACTTT.

This chain joins TRBV19 and TRBJ1-3, with TRBD1 matching 8 bases. With V trimmed by 2 bases and J by 2 bases, 5 bases remained unmatched. This CDR3 spans 16 amino acids. Per the germline V gene, CDR1 is LNHDA and CDR2 is SQIVND (reference sequence). The CDR3 is CASSIPDRATGNTIYF. The CDR3 DNA is TGTGCCAGTAGTATACCGGACAGGGCGACTGGAAACACCATATATTTT.

This clone appeared a single time. The chain combines TRBV2 with TRBJ2-4; D uncertain. Germline V gene data show CDR1 as SNHLY and CDR2 as FYNNEI. Trimming removed 6 bases from V and 6 bases from J, with 12 bases in between. The CDR3 is 13 residues long. The CDR3 DNA sequence: TGTGCCAGCAGCTCCGCGTGGGGAAACATTCAGTACTTC. Protein product: CASSSAWGNIQYF.

The genes are TRBV28 and TRBJ2-5, with no clear D. V was clipped by 6 bases and J by 3 bases, with 5 bases between them. CDR3 length: 11 amino acids. Germline CDR1 MDHEN, CDR2 SYDVKM. CDR3 sequence reads: CASSQEETQYF. CDR3 DNA sequence: TGTGCCAGCAGCCAAGAAGAGACCCAGTACTTC.

The CDR3 coding sequence is TGTGCCAGCAGCGACACACAGAGCAATCAGCCCCAGCATTTT. It specifies CASSDTQSNQPQHF. The genes are TRBV5-6 and TRBJ1-5; D unclear. Trimming stripped 4 bases from V and 1 base from J, with 9 bases between. The CDR3 has 14 residues. CDR1 is SGHDT, CDR2 YYEEEE, per germline.

This clone occurred a few times. Other DNA sequences in this specimen translate into the identical CDR3. This sequence joins TRBV19 and TRBJ1-4, with D hard to call. V lost 3 bases to trimming and J lost 0 bases, with 5 bases between them. CDR1 and CDR2 from the germline V gene are LNHDA and SQIVND (reference sequence). The CDR3 loop spans 14 amino acids. CDR3 in DNA: TGTGCCAGTAGTATCTCAGCAACTAATGAAAAACTGTTTTTT. This sequence encodes CASSISATNEKLFF.

This clone occurred many times. The CDR3 here is CASSIERRAEQYF. In DNA, the CDR3 is TGTGCCAGTAGTATTGAGCGGAGGGCCGAGCAGTACTTC. J is TRBJ2-7 and V is TRBV19, with a weak D call TRBD2 (6 bases). Germline assignment: CDR1 LNHDA and CDR2 SQIVND (reference sequence). V was clipped by 3 bases and J by 6 bases, with 12 bases between them. This CDR3 is built from 13 residues.

The chain uses TRBV18 and TRBJ2-7; no clear D. The CDR3 consists of 14 residues. Trimming left V 5 bases short and J 4 bases short, with 15 bases between. Germline V lookup: CDR1 KGHSH, CDR2 LQKENI. Here the CDR3 DNA reads TGTGCCAGCTCAACGTATTCTAATAGTTACGAGCAGTACTTC. Translated, it gives CASSTYSNSYEQYF.

This CDR3 reads CASSEIDRGNSPLHF. CDR3 coding DNA: TGTGCCAGCAGTGAAATTGACAGGGGGAATTCACCCCTCCACTTT. The V call is TRBV2, the J call TRBJ1-6; 9 nucleotides align to TRBD1. The CDR3 spans 15 residues. Trimming removed 2 bases from V and 7 bases from J; junction bases left unmatched: 3. Germline assignment: CDR1 SNHLY and CDR2 FYNNEI.

The chain links TRBV20-1 to TRBJ1-1; tentatively, D is TRBD1 (5 bases). V shed 5 bases and J shed 7 bases, with 11 bases lying between them. The length of the CDR3 is 11 residues. Germline V CDR1 and CDR2: DFQATT, SNEGSKA (reference sequence). Here the CDR3 DNA reads TGCAGTGCTTCCGGGACGGGTGAAGCTTTCTTT. It specifies CSASGTGEAFF.

This chain joins TRBV28 and TRBJ2-3; D is possibly TRBD2 (5 bases). Germline V gene lookup returns CDR1 MDHEN and CDR2 SYDVKM. CDR3 size: 13 residues. Trimming stripped 8 bases from V and 6 bases from J, with 15 bases between. CDR3 nucleotides: TGTGCCAGCGCAACCAGAGGGTGGGATACGCAGTATTTT. As protein: CASATRGWDTQYF.

Turning to this clone: A much larger clonotype is one base distant, so this may be a read error. The V and J genes are TRBV5-1 and TRBJ2-5, with D unresolved. This CDR3 spans 12 amino acids. Germline CDR1 is SGHRS and CDR2 is YFSETQ. V was shortened by 4 bases and J by 1 base, with 5 bases between the two germline ends. The CDR3 DNA sequence: TGCGCCAGCAGCCGACCCCAAGAGACCCAGTACTTC. Its protein is CASSRPQETQYF.

The sample holds one count of this clone. The V call is TRBV29-1, the J call TRBJ2-7; D is possibly TRBD2 (5 bases). Germline loops: CDR1 SQVTM, CDR2 ANQGSEA. This CDR3 is 17 amino acids long. V shed 4 bases and J shed 3 bases, with 25 bases lying between them. The CDR3 loop is CSVVLRVGGQYDYEQYF. The DNA of the CDR3 is TGCAGCGTTGTTCTTCGGGTTGGCGGGCAGTATGACTACGAGCAGTACTTC.

The gene calls are TRBV12-5 and TRBJ1-5; weak D call: TRBD1 (5 bases). Deletions cut 1 base from V and 4 bases from J, with 8 bases between. Germline V CDR1 and CDR2: LGHNT, FRNRAP. This CDR3 region has 14 residues. The CDR3 loop is CASGLDGGNQPQHF. CDR3 coding DNA: TGTGCTAGTGGTTTGGATGGGGGTAATCAGCCCCAGCATTTT.